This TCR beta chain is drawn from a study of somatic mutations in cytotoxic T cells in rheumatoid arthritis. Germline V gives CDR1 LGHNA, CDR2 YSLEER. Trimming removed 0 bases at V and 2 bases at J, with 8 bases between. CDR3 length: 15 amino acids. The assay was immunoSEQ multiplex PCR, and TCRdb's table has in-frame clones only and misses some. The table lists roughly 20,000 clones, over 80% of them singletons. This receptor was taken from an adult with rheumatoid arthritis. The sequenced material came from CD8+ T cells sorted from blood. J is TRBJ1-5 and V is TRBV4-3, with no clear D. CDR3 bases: TGCGCCAGCAGCCAAGACTCCCAGGGCAATCAGCCCCAGCATTTT. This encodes CASSQDSQGNQPQHF.